This T cell receptor (beta chain) was obtained from a study of cytomegalovirus exposure and HLA in healthy donors. Overall study results and limits: HLA allele associations emerged for about 18,000 TCR beta sequences in a later analysis, at 0.05 false discovery rate. The authors later found HLA-associated TCR beta chains more clonally expanded than equally common others. The study listed about 150 cytomegalovirus-associated TCR beta chains.

Though nominally healthy at sampling, donors likely had unrecorded immune exposures. PCR amplification relied on 60 Vbeta primers (plus 13 Jbeta primers). Generated by immunoSEQ multiplex PCR, the TCRdb table keeps only in-frame clones and is missing some. The profile shows 150,000 or so clones, less than 85% of them singletons. CDR1 and CDR2 from the germline V gene are MGHRA and YSYEKL. This CDR3 has 13 amino acids. Points on this clone: Its antigen is currently unknown. A junction boundary mismatches the germline segment, possibly from a read error.

This sequence was found in a man aged 18 to 30 in good health and CMV-seropositive. This chain joins TRBV4-1 and TRBJ2-7; D not resolved. Sequences were obtained from PBMCs. CDR3 bases: TGCGCCAGCAGCCAAGATCCGATCTACGGGCAGTACTTC. This sequence encodes CASSQDPIYGQYF.